The 14 T cell receptor beta chains given below trace back to one sample, sequenced in a study of blood T cells in healthy people across ages. Alongside a J-beta primer mix, a sample-barcoded 5' primer served in a second PCR lasting about 7 to 11 cycles. TCRdb independently ran MiXCR on the 5' RACE reads; one entry per CDR3 protein. The profile covers over 1.5 million distinct CDR3 sequences, with around 48% appearing a single time and around 2.1% taken by the ten largest. Sample: blood. These receptors were obtained from a woman aged 40 to 50 in good health.

The genes are TRBV15 and TRBJ2-7; 9 nucleotides match TRBD1. In germline, CDR1 is LNHNV, CDR2 YYDKDF (reference sequence). J gave up 6 bases and V 5 bases, and 8 bases lay outside the gene matches. CDR3 length equals 14 residues. CDR3 region: CATSLTGGYVEQYF. The CDR3, as DNA: TGTGCCACCAGCCTGACAGGGGGTTACGTCGAGCAGTACTTC.

The gene calls are TRBV7-2 and TRBJ2-1; TRBD2 is a possible D gene (5 bases). The CDR3 runs 14 residues. V lost 5 bases and J 2 bases, leaving 10 bases between the germline ends. CDR1 is SGHTA, CDR2 FQGNSA, per germline. Here the CDR3 DNA reads TGTGCCAGCAGCCAACGGGGTACCTACAATGAGCAGTTCTTC. Protein product: CASSQRGTYNEQFF. The complete variable domain, with remaining parts taken from reference TRBV7-2 and TRBJ2-1, reads GAGVSQSPSNKVTEKGKDVELRCDPISGHTALYWYRQSLGQGLEFLIYFQGNSAPDKSGLPSDRFSAERTGGSVSTLTIQRTQQEDSAVYLCASSQRGTYNEQFFGPGTRLTVL.

The chain has TRBV5-1 and TRBJ1-2, with D tentatively TRBD1 (5 bases). The CDR3 runs 14 residues. CDR1 and CDR2 from the germline V gene are SGHRS and YFSETQ. V shed 1 base and J shed 3 bases, with 10 bases lying between them. The CDR3 region has the DNA TGCGCCAGCAGCTTGCAGGGCTACGACTATGGCTACACCTTC. This encodes CASSLQGYDYGYTF.

This clonotype appeared a few times. The V call is TRBV4-1, the J call TRBJ2-5, with D perhaps matching TRBD2 (5 bases). With 3 bases removed from V and 2 bases from J, the gap between germline ends came to 10 bases. Per the germline V gene, CDR1 is MGHRA and CDR2 is YSYEKL. The CDR3 runs to 14 residues. CDR3 sequence reads: CASSHRGQQETQYF. In nucleotides, the CDR3 is TGCGCCAGCAGCCATCGAGGGCAGCAAGAGACCCAGTACTTC.

CDR3 protein: CASRLTGLAGTGELFF. CDR3 bases: TGTGCCAGCCGGCTCACGGGACTAGCGGGAACCGGGGAGCTGTTTTTT. The gene calls are TRBV12-3 or TRBV12-4 and TRBJ2-2, with 13 bases that match TRBD2. This CDR3 is built from 16 residues. V lost 8 bases and J lost 5; bases outside the gene matches: 8.

This clonotype turned up a few times. This chain links TRBV28 with TRBJ2-5, with TRBD1 matching 8 bases. With 4 bases clipped from V and 1 base from J, the junction kept 5 bases outside the gene matches. CDR1 and CDR2 (germline): MDHEN, SYDVKM. The length of the CDR3 is 15 residues. The CDR3 DNA reads TGTGCCAGCAGTTCTAGGACAGGGATCCAAGAGACCCAGTACTTC. Amino acids: CASSSRTGIQETQYF.

The rearrangement joins TRBV27 to TRBJ2-5; 10 bases align to TRBD1. After removal of 5 bases from V and 5 bases from J, the junction contained 8 bases not matched to a gene. This CDR3 has 15 amino acids. The germline V gene encodes CDR1 MNHEY and CDR2 SMNVEV (reference sequence). The CDR3 sequence is CASSKGQGFGETQYF. The CDR3 DNA reads as TGTGCCAGCAGTAAGGGACAGGGGTTCGGGGAGACCCAGTACTTC.

The rearrangement links TRBV15 to TRBJ2-1; D remains unclear. V dropped 5 bases and J dropped 9 bases, with 14 bases sitting between them. Germline V CDR1 and CDR2: LNHNV, YYDKDF (reference sequence). This CDR3 has 13 amino acids. The CDR3: CATSGPRFGEQFF. In DNA, the CDR3 is TGTGCCACCAGCGGGCCGAGGTTTGGTGAGCAGTTCTTC.

This chain connects TRBV7-2 to TRBJ1-6, with 7 positions matching TRBD1. This CDR3 is built from 16 residues. The germline CDR1 and CDR2 sequences are SGHTA and FQGNSA. The junction had 9 bases not matched to a gene; V was cut back by 1 base and J by 9 bases. CDR3: CASSLGRGGAGSPLHF. The CDR3 DNA reads TGTGCCAGCAGCTTAGGGCGAGGGGGCGCGGGTTCACCCCTCCACTTT.

The rearrangement links TRBV11-2 to TRBJ2-3, with 7 bases fitting TRBD2. Germline trimming cut 4 bases from V and 2 bases from J; bases unmatched to any gene: 9. Germline CDR1 reads SGHAT; CDR2 reads FQNNGV. This CDR3 is built from 16 residues. CDR3 residues: CASSSGGRLNTDTQYF. CDR3 sequence (DNA): TGTGCCAGCAGCTCGGGAGGACGGCTGAACACAGATACGCAGTATTTT. The variable domain in full, completed from reference TRBV11-2 and TRBJ2-3, reads EAGVAQSPRYKIIEKRQSVAFWCNPISGHATLYWYQQILGQGPKLLIQFQNNGVVDDSQLPKDRFSAERLKGVDSTLKIQPAKLEDSAVYLCASSSGGRLNTDTQYFGPGTRLTVL.

The V and J genes are TRBV3-1 and TRBJ2-7, with 8 positions matching TRBD1. This CDR3 spans 17 amino acids. Germline V gene data show CDR1 as LGHDT and CDR2 as YNNKEL (reference sequence). J was trimmed by 4 bases and V by 1 base; bases with no gene match: 12. The CDR3 reads CASSQVIWGQDLYEQYF. DNA for the CDR3: TGTGCCAGCAGCCAAGTTATTTGGGGACAGGACTTATACGAGCAGTACTTC.

The chain recombines TRBV28 with TRBJ2-7; tentatively, D is TRBD2 (7 bases). Trimming removed 1 base from V and 9 bases from J, with 19 bases in between. Germline V lookup: CDR1 MDHEN, CDR2 SYDVKM. This CDR3 is built from 15 residues. The CDR3 here is CASSLSGGGGSVQYF. In nucleotides, the CDR3 is TGTGCCAGCAGTTTATCGGGAGGTGGGGGCTCGGTGCAGTACTTC.

The chain uses TRBV25-1 and TRBJ1-4; D gene ambiguous. The ends were cut back, 1 base at V and 6 bases at J, with 12 bases in the middle. Germline CDR1 reads MGHDK; CDR2 reads SYGVNS. The CDR3 has 15 residues. CDR3: CASSESGSPYEKLFF. The CDR3 bases are TGTGCCAGCAGTGAATCTGGGTCCCCCTATGAAAAACTGTTTTTT. The variable domain in full, with the rest retrieved from reference TRBV25-1 and TRBJ1-4, is EADIYQTPRYLVIGTGKKITLECSQTMGHDKMYWYQQDPGMELHLIHYSYGVNSTEKGDLSSESTVSRIRTEHFPLTLESARPSHTSQYLCASSESGSPYEKLFFGSGTQLSVL.

This chain uses TRBV6-5 with TRBJ2-7; TRBD1 aligns across 8 bases. The CDR3 length is 15 residues. V was pared by 8 bases and J by 2 bases, with 11 bases of the junction left unmatched. Germline values: CDR1 MNHEY, CDR2 SVGAGI. CDR3 nucleotides: TGTGCCAGCCAAGAAGGACAGGGCCCTACCTACGAGCAGTACTTC. It codes for CASQEGQGPTYEQYF.